Below, one T cell receptor beta chain is given with its context. These data originate in a study of T cells in Graves' hyperthyroidism and ophthalmopathy. V lost 2 bases and J lost 4, with 7 bases in between. The CDR3 covers 13 residues. Per the germline V gene, CDR1 is SGHRS and CDR2 is YFSETQ. From RNA transcripts, TCR beta CDR3 regions were amplified. A set of HTBI primers served as the primers for a first-round RT-PCR of the TCR CDR3. TCRdb called the multiplex PCR reads again in MiXCR, with one record for every CDR3 protein. The repertoire holds over 250,000 distinct CDR3 sequences, with about 15% as singletons. Clinical symptoms, serum thyroxine, TRAb, thyroid ultrasound and orbital computed tomography established diagnosis.

Sequencing was performed on blood. This rearrangement joins TRBV5-1 to TRBJ2-1, with D unresolved. This clonotype was obtained from a woman in her sixties or seventies with Graves' ophthalmopathy. The CDR3 nucleotides read TGCGCCAGCAGCTTCGGGTCTTACAATGAGCAGTTCTTC. This codes for CASSFGSYNEQFF. The full variable domain, in which reference TRBV5-1 and TRBJ2-1 provide the parts outside the CDR3, is KAGVTQTPRYLIKTRGQQVTLSCSPISGHRSVSWYQQTPGQGLQFLFEYFSETQRNKGNFPGRFSGRQFSNSRSEMNVSTLELGDSALYLCASSFGSYNEQFFGPGTRLTVL.